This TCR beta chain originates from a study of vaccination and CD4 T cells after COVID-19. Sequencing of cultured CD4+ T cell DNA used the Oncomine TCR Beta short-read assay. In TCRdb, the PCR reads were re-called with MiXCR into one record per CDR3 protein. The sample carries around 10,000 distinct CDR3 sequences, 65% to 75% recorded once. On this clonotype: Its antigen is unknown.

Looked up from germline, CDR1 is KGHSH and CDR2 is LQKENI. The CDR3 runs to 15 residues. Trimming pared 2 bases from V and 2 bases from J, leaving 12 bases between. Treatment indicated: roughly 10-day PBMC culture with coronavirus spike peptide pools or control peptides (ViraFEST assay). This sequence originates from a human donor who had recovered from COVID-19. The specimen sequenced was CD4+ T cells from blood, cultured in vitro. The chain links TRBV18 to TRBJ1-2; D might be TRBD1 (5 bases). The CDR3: CASSPSSGPNYGYTF. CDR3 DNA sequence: TGTGCCAGCTCACCATCGTCAGGGCCCAACTATGGCTACACCTTC.